This entry is about one T cell receptor (beta chain). Extraction of RNA preceded its reverse transcription into cDNA, which served as the sequencing template. TCRdb's table, derived via immunoSEQ multiplex PCR, lists solely in-frame clones and lacks some. This table has some 170,000 clones, approximately 70% appearing once. There are 13 residues in the CDR3. Germline assignment: CDR1 MNHEY and CDR2 SVGAGI. V was trimmed by 10 bases and J by 1 base, leaving 13 bases between them. This record belongs to a study of CD8+ T cells in alopecia areata. The receptor was isolated from a human donor with alopecia areata. The V and J genes are TRBV6-5 and TRBJ1-1; maybe TRBD1 (5 bases). This specimen was CD8+ T cells sorted from blood, taken at week 0. CDR3: CATTAGGNTEAFF. CDR3 coding DNA: TGTGCCACAACGGCGGGGGGGAACACTGAAGCTTTCTTT.